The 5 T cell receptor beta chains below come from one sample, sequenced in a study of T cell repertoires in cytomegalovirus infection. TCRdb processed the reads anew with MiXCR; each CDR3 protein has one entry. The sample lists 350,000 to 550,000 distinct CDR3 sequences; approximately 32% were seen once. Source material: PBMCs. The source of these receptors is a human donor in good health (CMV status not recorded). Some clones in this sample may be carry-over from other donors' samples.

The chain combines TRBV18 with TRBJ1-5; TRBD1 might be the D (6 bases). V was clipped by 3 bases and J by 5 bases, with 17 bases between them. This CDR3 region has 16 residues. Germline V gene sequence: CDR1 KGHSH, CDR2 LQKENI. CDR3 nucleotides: TGTGCCAGCTCACCCGCGGCAGGGGCGCAAGATCAGCCCCAGCATTTT. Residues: CASSPAAGAQDQPQHF.

CDR3 amino acids: CASSQVVQEEQFF. The CDR3 bases are TGCGCCAGCAGCCAAGTGGTCCAGGAGGAGCAGTTCTTC. V is TRBV4-1 and J is TRBJ2-1; no reliable D call. Trimming cost V 1 base and J 10 bases, with 11 bases left between them. Germline loops: CDR1 MGHRA, CDR2 YSYEKL. CDR3 size: 13 residues.

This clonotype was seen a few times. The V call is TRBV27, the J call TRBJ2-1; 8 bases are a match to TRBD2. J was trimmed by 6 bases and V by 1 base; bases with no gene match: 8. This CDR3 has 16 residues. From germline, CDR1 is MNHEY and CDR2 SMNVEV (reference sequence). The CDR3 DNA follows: TGTGCCAGCAGTTTATTAGGTAGCGGGGCACGCAATGAGCAGTTCTTC. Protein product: CASSLLGSGARNEQFF.

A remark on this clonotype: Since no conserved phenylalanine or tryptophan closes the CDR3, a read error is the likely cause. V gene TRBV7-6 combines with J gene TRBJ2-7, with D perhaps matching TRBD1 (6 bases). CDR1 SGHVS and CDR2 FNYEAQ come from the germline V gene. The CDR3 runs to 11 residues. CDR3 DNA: TGTTCCAGCAGCATAACAGGGGAGCAGTACTTA. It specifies CSSSITGEQYL.

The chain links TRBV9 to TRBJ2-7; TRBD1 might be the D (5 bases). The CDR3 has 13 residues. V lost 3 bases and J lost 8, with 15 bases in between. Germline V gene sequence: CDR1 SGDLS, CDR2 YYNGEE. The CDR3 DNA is TGTGCCAGCAGCGGCGGTGGGGCGTGCAAGCAGTACTTC. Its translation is CASSGGGACKQYF.